A single sample is the source of the 23 T cell receptor beta chains below, sequenced in a study of long-term antiretroviral therapy in people with HIV. Version v3.0 of the immunoSEQ assay was performed at survey level. Assay: immunoSEQ multiplex PCR; the TCRdb copy retains only in-frame clones and omits some. The sample shows 25,000 to 30,000 clones, approximately 78% of them seen only once. Sequences were derived from unsorted PBMCs, sampled 3 years after starting antiretroviral therapy. The receptors originated from a middle-aged man with HIV.

The chain carries TRBV9 and TRBJ2-7; D call uncertain. CDR1 and CDR2 (germline): SGDLS, YYNGEE. The CDR3 consists of 14 residues. V was clipped by 0 bases and J by 2 bases, with 9 bases between them. CDR3 loop: CASSVGDGAYEQYF. CDR3 coding DNA: TGTGCCAGCAGCGTAGGGGATGGGGCCTACGAGCAGTACTTC.

The chain is built from TRBV6-5 and TRBJ1-2; D unclear. Germline V gives CDR1 MNHEY, CDR2 SVGAGI. CDR3 length: 11 amino acids. Trimming took off 3 bases at V and 8 bases at J, with 7 bases between the two ends. The CDR3 region is CASSYLGGYTF. For the CDR3, the DNA is TGTGCCAGCAGTTATTTAGGAGGCTACACCTTC.

The V gene is TRBV28, the J gene TRBJ2-7, with D maybe TRBD1 (5 bases). Germline V gene data show CDR1 as MDHEN and CDR2 as SYDVKM. The V end was cut by 5 bases, the J end by 9 bases, with 14 bases between. The CDR3 extends over 12 amino acids. The CDR3 coding sequence is TGTGCCAGCAGTGGGGCTGGGGTTGGGCAGTACTTC. It codes for CASSGAGVGQYF.

J is TRBJ2-4 and V is TRBV7-9; 10 bases are shared with TRBD2. The CDR3 has 15 residues. The V gene end was trimmed by 8 bases and the J gene end by 7 bases; junction bases not matched to a gene: 11. Germline V gene data show CDR1 as SEHNR and CDR2 as FQNEAQ (reference sequence). As DNA, the CDR3 is TGTGCCAGCTCGGCGTTAGCGGGGGGCGGGAACATTCAGTACTTC. Translated, it gives CASSALAGGGNIQYF.

The rearrangement uses TRBV6-1 and TRBJ2-7, with D uncertain. The CDR3 is 12 residues long. Germline V CDR1 and CDR2: MNHNS, SASEGT. V gave up 8 bases and J gave up 1 base, with 9 bases separating them. In DNA form, the CDR3 reads TGTGCCAGCCGAACAGATTCCTACGAGCAGTACTTC. Translated: CASRTDSYEQYF.

The chain carries TRBV5-1 and TRBJ2-2, with TRBD2 identical over 10 bases. Trimming at V came to 0 bases and at J to 5 bases, leaving 4 bases not matched to a gene. CDR3 length equals 16 residues. Germline loops: CDR1 SGHRS, CDR2 YFSETQ. The CDR3 sequence is CASSLDSGRLTGELFF. The CDR3 bases are TGCGCCAGCAGCTTGGATAGCGGGAGGCTGACCGGGGAGCTGTTTTTT.

This clone was detected a few times. The chain links TRBV7-2 to TRBJ1-2, with TRBD1 matching over 9 bases. Germline CDR1 reads SGHTA; CDR2 reads FQGNSA. CDR3 length: 14 amino acids. V lost 5 bases and J lost 7; bases outside the gene matches: 8. Written as DNA, the CDR3 is TGTGCCAGCAGCCCTACAGGGGGCGCTCCTGGCTACACCTTC. Translation gives CASSPTGGAPGYTF.

This chain connects TRBV30 to TRBJ2-7, with D perhaps matching TRBD1 (6 bases). CDR1 GTSNPN and CDR2 SVGIG come from the germline V gene (reference sequence). This CDR3 is built from 13 residues. V was clipped by 3 bases and J by 2 bases, with 11 bases between them. The CDR3 bases are TGTGCCTGGAGCTGGGACAACACCTACGAGCAGTACTTC. This sequence encodes CAWSWDNTYEQYF. The whole variable domain, remainder taken from reference TRBV30 and TRBJ2-7, is SQTIHQWPATLVQPVGSPLSLECTVEGTSNPNLYWYRQAAGRGLQLLFYSVGIGQISSEVPQNLSASRPQDRQFILSSKKLLLSDSGFYLCAWSWDNTYEQYFGPGTRLTVT.

The rearrangement joins TRBV5-5 to TRBJ2-2, with D uncertain. V was cut by 1 base and J by 5 bases, with 6 bases left in between. Per germline, CDR1 SGHKS and CDR2 YYEKEE (reference sequence). CDR3 length: 13 amino acids. The CDR3 DNA is TGTGCCAGCAGCTTGACCAGTACCGGGGAGCTGTTTTTT. Its translation: CASSLTSTGELFF.

This clone has a handful of counts. The chain has TRBV9 and TRBJ1-3, with unresolved D. Germline V gene data show CDR1 as SGDLS and CDR2 as YYNGEE. With 0 bases removed from V and 1 base from J, the gap between germline ends came to 8 bases. The CDR3 spans 15 residues. CDR3 in amino acids: CASSVGGKSGNTIYF. The DNA of the CDR3 is TGTGCCAGCAGCGTAGGAGGGAAATCTGGAAACACCATATATTTT.

The rearrangement links TRBV5-4 to TRBJ2-6; TRBD2 aligns across 7 bases. The CDR3 is 18 residues long. The V and J ends lost 0 bases and 2 bases, in that order; junction bases with no gene match: 8. Germline lookup yields CDR1 SGHNT and CDR2 YYREEE (reference sequence). The CDR3, as DNA: TGTGCCAGCAGCTTGGCTTCTAGCGGATTAGCTGGGGCCAACGTCCTGACTTTC. Protein sequence: CASSLASSGLAGANVLTF.

Here the CDR3 reads CATFGGASEQYF. The CDR3 DNA sequence: TGTGCCACCTTTGGGGGGGCAAGCGAGCAGTACTTC. The chain joins TRBV15 to TRBJ2-7; perhaps TRBD2 as D (7 bases). The CDR3 consists of 12 residues. CDR1 is LNHNV and CDR2 is YYDKDF in the germline V gene (reference sequence). V dropped 8 bases and J dropped 6 bases, with 14 bases sitting between them.

This chain connects TRBV25-1 to TRBJ2-3; D gene unclear. The germline CDR1 and CDR2 sequences are MGHDK and SYGVNS. The CDR3 length is 15 residues. Trimming shortened V by 3 bases and J by 1 base, and 11 bases separated the two germline ends. The CDR3 DNA sequence: TGTGCCAGCAGTGACCTCTCCCGGGGCACAGATACGCAGTATTTT. Protein product: CASSDLSRGTDTQYF.

The chain links TRBV19 to TRBJ1-5, with D unclear. CDR3 length equals 13 residues. Trimming left V 4 bases short and J 0 bases short, with 4 bases between. Germline CDR1 reads LNHDA; CDR2 reads SQIVND (reference sequence). As DNA, the CDR3 is TGTGCCAGTAGTAGCGGTAGCAATCAGCCCCAGCATTTT. Its protein is CASSSGSNQPQHF.

The chain employs TRBV9 and TRBJ2-7, with 7 bases aligning to TRBD1. CDR3 length: 15 amino acids. V dropped 4 bases and J dropped 4; count of bases not matched to a gene: 11. The germline V gene encodes CDR1 SGDLS and CDR2 YYNGEE. CDR3 region: CASSPRDSYGYEQYF. In nucleotides, the CDR3 is TGTGCCAGCAGCCCCCGGGACAGTTACGGGTACGAGCAGTACTTC. Supplemented by reference TRBV9 and TRBJ2-7, the full variable domain reads DSGVTQTPKHLITATGQRVTLRCSPRSGDLSVYWYQQSLDQGLQFLIQYYNGEERAKGNILERFSAQQFPDLHSELNLSSLELGDSALYFCASSPRDSYGYEQYFGPGTRLTVT.

The rearrangement links TRBV6-5 to TRBJ2-1, with D perhaps matching TRBD2 (6 bases). Germline V lookup: CDR1 MNHEY, CDR2 SVGAGI. The germline V and J ends were trimmed by 5 bases and 7 bases, with 18 bases remaining between them. The CDR3 is 15 amino acids. The CDR3 DNA follows: TGTGCCAGCAGTAAGCCCGGGACTCGTATAAATGAGCAGTTCTTC. Its translation is CASSKPGTRINEQFF.

This chain joins TRBV2 and TRBJ2-1; maybe TRBD1 (6 bases). V lost 7 bases, J lost 7 bases, and 20 bases lay in between. The CDR3 covers 15 residues. Germline loops: CDR1 SNHLY, CDR2 FYNNEI. CDR3 loop: CASTLGTLPGNEQFF. The CDR3 DNA sequence: TGTGCCAGCACTCTCGGGACACTCCCAGGGAATGAGCAGTTCTTC.

J is TRBJ2-5 and V is TRBV5-1; 12 nucleotides agree with TRBD2. Germline values: CDR1 SGHRS, CDR2 YFSETQ. V lost 7 bases to trimming and J lost 1 base; unmatched junction nucleotides: 2. This CDR3 has 14 amino acids. This chain's CDR3 is CASGLAGFQETQYF. Written as DNA, the CDR3 is TGCGCCAGCGGACTAGCGGGGTTCCAAGAGACCCAGTACTTC.

The chain has TRBV29-1 and TRBJ2-1; tentatively, D is TRBD2 (6 bases). Trimming cost V 3 bases and J 7 bases, with 16 bases left between them. Germline values: CDR1 SQVTM, CDR2 ANQGSEA. This CDR3 is 14 amino acids long. CDR3 DNA: TGCAGCGTTGATTCAGAGACGGCGGGGAATGAGCAGTTCTTC. This codes for CSVDSETAGNEQFF.

This clone was seen once. This chain uses TRBV2 with TRBJ2-5; unclear D gene. This CDR3 has 14 amino acids. Trimming pared 7 bases from V and 5 bases from J, leaving 17 bases between. CDR1 SNHLY and CDR2 FYNNEI come from the germline V gene. CDR3 sequence reads: CASTVATRRETQYF. CDR3 nucleotides: TGTGCCAGCACCGTCGCCACCCGTCGGGAGACCCAGTACTTC. Together with reference TRBV2 and TRBJ2-5, the CDR3 gives the full variable domain: EPEVTQTPSHQVTQMGQEVILRCVPISNHLYFYWYRQILGQKVEFLVSFYNNEISEKSEIFDDQFSVERPDGSNFTLKIRSTKLEDSAMYFCASTVATRRETQYFGPGTRLLVL.

The table lists this clone with a few counts. The chain is built from TRBV10-2 and TRBJ2-1; D gene ambiguous. The CDR3 spans 15 residues. The germline V gene has CDR1 WSHSY and CDR2 SAAADI. The V gene lost 6 bases and the J gene lost 7 bases, with 19 bases spanning the gap. The CDR3 DNA reads TGCGCCAGCAGCGTACCCCCCCCTAGTCAGAATGAGCAGTTCTTC. Translated: CASSVPPPSQNEQFF.

This CDR3 is CASSGGTSGRRSDTQYF. The CDR3 nucleotides are TGCGCCAGCAGCGGCGGGACTAGCGGGAGAAGGTCAGATACGCAGTATTTT. The chain has TRBV5-1 and TRBJ2-3, with TRBD2 matching 14 bases. J was trimmed by 4 bases and V by 4 bases; bases with no gene match: 8. This CDR3 region has 17 residues. Germline V gene data show CDR1 as SGHRS and CDR2 as YFSETQ.

This chain uses TRBV28 with TRBJ2-2; D is ambiguous. The CDR3 is made up of 13 amino acids. The germline V gene encodes CDR1 MDHEN and CDR2 SYDVKM. Trimming stripped 5 bases from V and 3 bases from J, with 7 bases between. The CDR3 nucleotides read TGTGCCAGCAGTGGACCGGACACCGGGGAGCTGTTTTTT. It yields the protein CASSGPDTGELFF.